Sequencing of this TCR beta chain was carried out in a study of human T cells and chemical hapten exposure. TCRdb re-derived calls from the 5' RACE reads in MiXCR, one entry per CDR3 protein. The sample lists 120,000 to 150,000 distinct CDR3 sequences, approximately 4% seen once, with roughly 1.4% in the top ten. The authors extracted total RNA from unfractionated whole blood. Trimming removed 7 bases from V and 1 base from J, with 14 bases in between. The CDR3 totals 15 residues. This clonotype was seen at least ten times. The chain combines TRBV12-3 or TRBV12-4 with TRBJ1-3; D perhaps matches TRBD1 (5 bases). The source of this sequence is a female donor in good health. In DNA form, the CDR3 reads TGTGCCAGCAACGGGGGAACAGTTTCTGGAAACACCATATATTTT. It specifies CASNGGTVSGNTIYF.